The 8 T cell receptor beta chains below all came from one sample that was sequenced in a study of cytomegalovirus exposure and HLA in healthy donors. Measured with immunoSEQ multiplex PCR; TCRdb has only the in-frame clones, and not every one. The sample lists some 140,000 clones, 70% to 90% occurring once. The specimen sequenced was PBMCs. These receptors were taken from a man younger than 30 in good health and CMV-seropositive.

The chain joins TRBV18 to TRBJ2-7; D gene unclear. The germline V gene encodes CDR1 KGHSH and CDR2 LQKENI. This CDR3 has 15 residues. With 3 bases removed from V and 0 bases from J, the gap between germline ends came to 12 bases. DNA for the CDR3: TGTGCCAGCTCACCGGCGGCATCTAGCTCCTACGAGCAGTACTTC. Its translation is CASSPAASSSYEQYF.

The CDR3 is CASSSDRGVQPRETQYF. Here the CDR3 DNA reads TGTGCCAGCAGCTCAGATCGGGGGGTCCAGCCCCGGGAGACCCAGTACTTC. This chain connects TRBV5-6 to TRBJ2-5, with 7 bases matching TRBD2. Germline-derived CDR1 and CDR2 are SGHDT and YYEEEE. The length of the CDR3 is 17 residues. V lost 3 bases and J lost 5; bases outside the gene matches: 16.

The chain is built from TRBV27 and TRBJ1-3; unclear D gene. The germline CDR1 and CDR2 sequences are MNHEY and SMNVEV (reference sequence). V was cut by 4 bases and J by 9 bases, with 16 bases left in between. CDR3 size: 14 residues. This CDR3 reads CASSSNPSRGTIYF. In DNA, the CDR3 is TGTGCCAGCAGTTCAAACCCCTCCCGAGGCACCATATATTTT.

The V gene is TRBV2, the J gene TRBJ2-7; 11 bases map to TRBD1. The V gene end was trimmed by 3 bases and the J gene end by 3 bases; junction bases not matched to a gene: 4. Germline CDR1 SNHLY, CDR2 FYNNEI. The CDR3 has 15 amino acids. The CDR3 DNA reads as TGTGCCAGCAGTGACCGGGGGACAGGGGGCTACGAGCAGTACTTC. The encoded protein is CASSDRGTGGYEQYF.

The V gene is TRBV18, the J gene TRBJ2-3; TRBD2 matches 10 bases. Germline CDR1 and CDR2: KGHSH and LQKENI. The CDR3 sequence is 17 residues long. The V segment lost 1 base and the J segment 3 bases; nucleotides outside the gene matches: 7. The CDR3: CASSPLSSGGATDTQYF. The CDR3 region has the DNA TGTGCCAGCTCACCACTCTCCAGCGGGGGGGCAACAGATACGCAGTATTTT.

The chain is built from TRBV23-1 and TRBJ2-7; D perhaps matches TRBD2 (6 bases). TRBV23-1 is classed as an ORF, of uncertain function. Trimming cost V 6 bases and J 5 bases, with 17 bases left between them. This CDR3 contains 14 residues. The CDR3 bases are TGCGCCAGCAGGTGCGGGGATATTGACCACGAGCAGTACTTC. This codes for CASRCGDIDHEQYF.

The gene calls are TRBV10-2 and TRBJ2-5, with 10 bases that match TRBD1. CDR1 and CDR2 (germline): WSHSY, SAAADI. V shed 7 bases, J shed 5 bases, and the junction held 7 bases outside the gene matches. This CDR3 region has 14 residues. The CDR3 sequence: CASIRQGAGETQYF. CDR3 nucleotide sequence: TGCGCCAGCATACGACAGGGGGCGGGGGAGACCCAGTACTTC.

V usage is TRBV6-5 and J usage is TRBJ1-5, with 8 bases identical to TRBD1. V dropped 6 bases and J dropped 4; count of bases not matched to a gene: 8. The CDR3 consists of 15 residues. Germline V CDR1 and CDR2: MNHEY, SVGAGI. The CDR3 spells CASRRQGAENQPQHF. The CDR3 DNA follows: TGTGCCAGCAGAAGGCAGGGGGCAGAGAATCAGCCCCAGCATTTT.